This T cell receptor beta chain was captured in a study of CD8+CD57+ T cells in acquired aplastic anemia. The TCR beta profiling, which covered VDJ combination and CDR3 sequence, was carried out using genomic DNA as the template. In TCRdb, the reads were re-called with MiXCR into one record per CDR3 protein. The data hold about 64,000 distinct CDR3 sequences, with about 50% observed a single time. The CDR3 consists of 13 residues. The trim removed 3 bases at V and 7 bases at J, leaving 2 bases unmatched. The clonotype comes from a human donor in good health, serving as a control. The rearrangement links TRBV12-3 or TRBV12-4 to TRBJ1-1; TRBD1 matches 10 bases. Sequencing was done on a sample of sorted CD4+, CD8+, or CD8+CD57+ T cells (not recorded which) from PBMCs. This chain's CDR3 is CASSLRTGGEAFF. CDR3 nucleotides: TGTGCCAGCAGTTTGAGGACAGGGGGTGAAGCTTTCTTT.